Listed below are T cell receptor beta chains from one sample, sequenced in a study of blood T cell repertoires in COVID-19. Sequenced by immunoSEQ multiplex PCR; TCRdb stores in-frame clones only, minus some. The table lists around 260,000 clones, less than 90% of them singletons, with roughly 4% in the top ten. Source material: peripheral blood. The receptors come from a man in his 60s with acute or convalescent COVID-19. The CDR3 runs from the conserved cysteine through the conserved F or W.

cdr3_aa v_call cdr3_length
CASSLASGTGASYNSPLHF TRBV5-1 19
CASSLASGGYEQYF TRBV27 14
CASSPSLGGGPGLAGFEQFF TRBV28 20
CASSPPGDYFGKNIQYF TRBV4-1 17
CASSDGGTHLENEQFF TRBV10-2 16
CASRTSAGAKETQYF TRBV5-1 15
CAWSYTDTQYF TRBV30 11
CASSARRDSPLHF TRBV9 13
CASSFLAGPYNEQFF TRBV5-1 15
CASSSGLANEKLFF TRBV5-1 14
CAINSASGSAQYF TRBV10-3 13
CASSPQGIGTEAFF TRBV6-5 14
CASSLSGMGQGVFQYF TRBV5-6 16
CASSPTLLGTYNEQFF TRBV27 16